Listed below are T cell receptor beta chains from one sample, sequenced in a study of T-cell reconstitution after alpha-beta-depleted transplantation in children. TCRdb fed the PCR reads into MiXCR, producing one record per CDR3 protein. The sample has under 750,000 distinct CDR3 sequences; more than 20% are singletons. The input for sequencing was PBMCs, mostly from graft donor cells, taken 360 days after TCRalphabeta/CD19-depleted stem cell transplant. Receptor source: a boy in the first two years of life who had a stem cell transplant for acute myeloid leukemia, so the T cells may come from the graft donor. Each CDR3 is given without its conserved first and last residue. Each record gives: V gene, D gene, J gene, CDR3 protein. The D gene is left open where the match is weak.

v_call: TRBV29-1
d_call: -
j_call: TRBJ2-1
cdr3_aa: SVGGLGEDEQF

v_call: TRBV6-1
d_call: -
j_call: TRBJ2-3
cdr3_aa: ASKGAESTDTQY

v_call: TRBV20-1
d_call: TRBD1
j_call: TRBJ2-1
cdr3_aa: SATQGQGGYNEQF

v_call: TRBV10-3
d_call: TRBD2
j_call: TRBJ2-5
cdr3_aa: AISGGKGTTTQETQY

v_call: TRBV7-2
d_call: -
j_call: TRBJ1-2
cdr3_aa: ASSLAVRGDYGYT

v_call: TRBV5-1
d_call: -
j_call: TRBJ2-2
cdr3_aa: ASSPLAGRSNTGELF

v_call: TRBV29-1
d_call: -
j_call: TRBJ2-2
cdr3_aa: SVYKRYTGELF

v_call: TRBV29-1
d_call: TRBD2
j_call: TRBJ2-1
cdr3_aa: SVEAGGGTIAF

v_call: TRBV20-1
d_call: TRBD1
j_call: TRBJ1-3
cdr3_aa: SARPRTGGSSGNTIY

v_call: TRBV24-1
d_call: -
j_call: TRBJ2-3
cdr3_aa: ATGRRNTDTQY

v_call: TRBV6-5
d_call: -
j_call: TRBJ2-7
cdr3_aa: ASSYGQAGYEQY

v_call: TRBV12-3/TRBV12-4
d_call: TRBD2
j_call: TRBJ2-3
cdr3_aa: ASSDLTSPSTDTQY

v_call: TRBV12-3/TRBV12-4
d_call: -
j_call: TRBJ1-2
cdr3_aa: ASSFYPLVYYGYT

v_call: TRBV27
d_call: TRBD2
j_call: TRBJ2-3
cdr3_aa: ASSFGSGGAPYSTDTQY

v_call: TRBV7-9
d_call: TRBD2
j_call: TRBJ2-1
cdr3_aa: ASSPELAGGREQF

v_call: TRBV12-3/TRBV12-4
d_call: -
j_call: TRBJ1-1
cdr3_aa: ASSLWRLNTEAF

v_call: TRBV7-2
d_call: -
j_call: TRBJ1-1
cdr3_aa: ASSPGWGEAF

v_call: TRBV20-1
d_call: TRBD1
j_call: TRBJ1-6
cdr3_aa: SARGHGGQALEALH

v_call: TRBV11-2
d_call: TRBD1
j_call: TRBJ2-2
cdr3_aa: ASSPHGTDTGELF

v_call: TRBV24-1
d_call: TRBD1
j_call: TRBJ1-1
cdr3_aa: ATSDSRQGVTEAF

v_call: TRBV27
d_call: -
j_call: TRBJ2-7
cdr3_aa: ASSFGDSSYEQY

v_call: TRBV20-1
d_call: -
j_call: TRBJ1-4
cdr3_aa: SARDGRGSNEKLF

v_call: TRBV11-2
d_call: TRBD1
j_call: TRBJ1-3
cdr3_aa: ASSSGQPLDSGNTIY

v_call: TRBV7-9
d_call: TRBD2
j_call: TRBJ2-1
cdr3_aa: ASSEPGLARYNEQF

v_call: TRBV11-2
d_call: TRBD2
j_call: TRBJ2-1
cdr3_aa: ASSPISGVANEQF

v_call: TRBV5-5
d_call: -
j_call: TRBJ2-3
cdr3_aa: ASSLPGIKADTQY

v_call: TRBV20-1
d_call: -
j_call: TRBJ2-7
cdr3_aa: SAREQVGPAYEQY

v_call: TRBV11-1
d_call: TRBD1
j_call: TRBJ2-6
cdr3_aa: ASRTGGTGGLSGANVLT

v_call: TRBV29-1
d_call: TRBD1
j_call: TRBJ2-3
cdr3_aa: STGQVLTDTQY

v_call: TRBV29-1
d_call: -
j_call: TRBJ1-1
cdr3_aa: SVVGRLKDEAF

v_call: TRBV30
d_call: -
j_call: TRBJ2-7
cdr3_aa: AWSVGHYEQY

v_call: TRBV5-1
d_call: -
j_call: TRBJ2-3
cdr3_aa: ASSLEAHPAVDTQY

v_call: TRBV7-9
d_call: TRBD2
j_call: TRBJ2-3
cdr3_aa: ASRLAGLTDTQY

v_call: TRBV6-1
d_call: TRBD2
j_call: TRBJ2-1
cdr3_aa: ASMGTTKRDEQF

v_call: TRBV12-3/TRBV12-4
d_call: TRBD2
j_call: TRBJ2-1
cdr3_aa: ASSLTSGIHNEQF

v_call: TRBV11-1
d_call: -
j_call: TRBJ1-4
cdr3_aa: ASSLAAGTIPFGEKLF

v_call: TRBV20-1
d_call: TRBD2
j_call: TRBJ2-2
cdr3_aa: SASPSGGGAPGELF

v_call: TRBV10-3
d_call: -
j_call: TRBJ2-5
cdr3_aa: AISEYLGQETQY

v_call: TRBV29-1
d_call: -
j_call: TRBJ1-1
cdr3_aa: SVQGGWSEAF

v_call: TRBV6-5
d_call: -
j_call: TRBJ1-2
cdr3_aa: ASSYEWGADGYT

v_call: TRBV10-3
d_call: -
j_call: TRBJ1-2
cdr3_aa: AISDTSGDYGYT

v_call: TRBV2
d_call: -
j_call: TRBJ2-7
cdr3_aa: ASSVIGVGSGEQY

v_call: TRBV4-3
d_call: -
j_call: TRBJ2-5
cdr3_aa: ASSRNRAQETQY

v_call: TRBV12-3/TRBV12-4
d_call: -
j_call: TRBJ2-1
cdr3_aa: ASSLVRINNEQF

v_call: TRBV20-1
d_call: -
j_call: TRBJ1-6
cdr3_aa: SARAQGPGKPLH

v_call: TRBV27
d_call: -
j_call: TRBJ2-3
cdr3_aa: ASSLGGAGFRTDTQY

v_call: TRBV12-5
d_call: -
j_call: TRBJ2-3
cdr3_aa: ASGLVVSGADTQY